These T cell receptor beta chains were read from a single sample in a study of T cell responses to AZD1222 COVID-19 vaccine. Assay: immunoSEQ multiplex PCR; the TCRdb copy retains only in-frame clones and omits some. The repertoire has approximately 120,000 clones, about 91% of them found once; the top ten carry less than 8.5%. This specimen was peripheral blood, taken on day 0 of AZD1222 vaccination. The origin of the receptors is an adult in good health. The CDR3 runs from the conserved cysteine through the conserved F or W. Each record gives: V gene, J gene, CDR3 protein.

TRBV4-2,TRBJ1-1,CASSQDQGWGNTEAFF
TRBV18,TRBJ2-7,CASSPPTTYEQYF
TRBV11-2,TRBJ1-1,CASSPWRQNTEAFF
TRBV2,TRBJ2-1,CASSELGLAFGNEQFF
TRBV19,TRBJ1-1,CASSDASTGNTEAFF
TRBV15,TRBJ1-4,CATSRDGPGEGYEKLFF
TRBV6-5,TRBJ1-4,CASSYSRGDEKLFF
TRBV7-2,TRBJ2-6,CASSFRPPGANVLTF
TRBV10-3,TRBJ2-3,CAIRDSGDITDTQYF
TRBV14,TRBJ2-5,CASSPRTSGGAGTQYF
TRBV6-5,TRBJ2-3,CASRATSGTTDTQYF
TRBV10-2,TRBJ1-4,CASSEQGAGEKLFF
TRBV4-2,TRBJ1-6,CASSLGQGDSPLHF
TRBV7-3,TRBJ1-1,CASSLQWNTEAFF
TRBV7-8,TRBJ2-2,CASSLEPGTGELFF
TRBV18,TRBJ1-6,CASSSKGNNNSPLHF
TRBV2,TRBJ2-1,CASSEWGLADAYNEQFF
TRBV6-1,TRBJ2-3,CASSEGGVTDTQYF
TRBV5-1,TRBJ1-1,CASSSGPMNTEAFF
TRBV5-5,TRBJ1-5,CASSWDFGSNQPQHF
TRBV7-3,TRBJ1-2,CASSLNQGGYGYTF
TRBV5-6,TRBJ2-1,CASSLAGGITYNEQFF
TRBV6-5,TRBJ1-2,CASNSAVVGGYTF
TRBV27,TRBJ2-1,CASRASGGYNEQFF
TRBV19,TRBJ2-5,CASTVTGALEETQYF
TRBV19,TRBJ1-3,CASGTDSGNTIYF
TRBV6-5,TRBJ1-1,CASSYNWGVSTEAFF
TRBV27,TRBJ1-1,CASSLSWGGPLNTEAFF